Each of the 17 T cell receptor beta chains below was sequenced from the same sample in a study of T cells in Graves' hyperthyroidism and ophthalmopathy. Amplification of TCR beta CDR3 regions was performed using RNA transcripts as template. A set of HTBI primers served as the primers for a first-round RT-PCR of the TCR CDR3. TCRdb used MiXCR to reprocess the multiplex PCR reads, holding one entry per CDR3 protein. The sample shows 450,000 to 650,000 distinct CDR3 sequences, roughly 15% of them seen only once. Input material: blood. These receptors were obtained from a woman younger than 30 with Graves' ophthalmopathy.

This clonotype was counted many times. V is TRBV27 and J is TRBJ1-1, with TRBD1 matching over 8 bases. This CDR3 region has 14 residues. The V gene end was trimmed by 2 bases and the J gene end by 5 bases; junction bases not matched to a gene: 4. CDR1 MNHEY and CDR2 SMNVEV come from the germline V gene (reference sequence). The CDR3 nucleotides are TGTGCCAGCAGTTTACAGGGGGCGCGAACTGAAGCTTTCTTT. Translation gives CASSLQGARTEAFF.

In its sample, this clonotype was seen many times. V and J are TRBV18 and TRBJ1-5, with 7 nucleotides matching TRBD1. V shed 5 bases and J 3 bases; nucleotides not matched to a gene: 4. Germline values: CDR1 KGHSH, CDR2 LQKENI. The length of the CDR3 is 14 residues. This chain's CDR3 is CASSSGGPNQPQHF. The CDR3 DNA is TGTGCCAGCTCATCAGGGGGACCCAATCAGCCCCAGCATTTT.

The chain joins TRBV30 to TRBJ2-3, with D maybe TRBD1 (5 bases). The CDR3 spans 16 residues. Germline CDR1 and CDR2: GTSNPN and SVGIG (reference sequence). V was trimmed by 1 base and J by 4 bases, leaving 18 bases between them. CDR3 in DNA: TGTGCCTGGAGTGGGGGCCTGTCGTTCGTCGCAGATACGCAGTATTTT. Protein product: CAWSGGLSFVADTQYF.

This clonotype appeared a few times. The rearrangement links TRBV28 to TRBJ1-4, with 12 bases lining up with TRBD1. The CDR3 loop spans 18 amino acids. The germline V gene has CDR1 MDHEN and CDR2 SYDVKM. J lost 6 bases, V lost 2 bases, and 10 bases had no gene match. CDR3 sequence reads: CASSLAGTGGAWDEKLFF. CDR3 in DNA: TGTGCCAGCAGTTTAGCCGGGACAGGGGGCGCGTGGGATGAAAAACTGTTTTTT.

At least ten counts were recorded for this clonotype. In DNA form, the CDR3 reads TGTGCCTGGAAGAGGGGACAGCTGAACACTGAAGCTTTCTTT. It encodes CAWKRGQLNTEAFF. The rearrangement links TRBV30 to TRBJ1-1; 7 nucleotides agree with TRBD1. This CDR3 contains 14 residues. The germline gives CDR1 GTSNPN, CDR2 SVGIG (reference sequence). J gave up 0 bases and V 4 bases, and 5 bases lay outside the gene matches.

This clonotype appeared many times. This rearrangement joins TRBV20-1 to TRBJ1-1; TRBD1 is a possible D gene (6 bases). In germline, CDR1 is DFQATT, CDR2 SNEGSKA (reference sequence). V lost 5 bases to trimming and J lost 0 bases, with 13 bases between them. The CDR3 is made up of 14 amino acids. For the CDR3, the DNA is TGCAGTGCTCCCCGGTGGGACATGAACACTGAAGCTTTCTTT. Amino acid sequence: CSAPRWDMNTEAFF.

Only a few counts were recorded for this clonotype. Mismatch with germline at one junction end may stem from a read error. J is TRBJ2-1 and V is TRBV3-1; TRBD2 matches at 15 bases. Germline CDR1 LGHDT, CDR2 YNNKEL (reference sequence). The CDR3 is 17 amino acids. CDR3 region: CASSEDGRTSGGEGQFF. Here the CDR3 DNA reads TGTGCCAGCAGCGAAGATGGTAGGACTAGCGGGGGGGAGGGGCAGTTCTTC.

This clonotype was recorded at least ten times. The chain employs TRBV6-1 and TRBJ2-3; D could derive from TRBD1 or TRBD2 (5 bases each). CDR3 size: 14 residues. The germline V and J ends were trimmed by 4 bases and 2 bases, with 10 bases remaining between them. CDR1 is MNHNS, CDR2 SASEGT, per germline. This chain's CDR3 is CASSAGRLTDTQYF. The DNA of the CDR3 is TGTGCCAGCAGTGCGGGACGACTCACAGATACGCAGTATTTT.

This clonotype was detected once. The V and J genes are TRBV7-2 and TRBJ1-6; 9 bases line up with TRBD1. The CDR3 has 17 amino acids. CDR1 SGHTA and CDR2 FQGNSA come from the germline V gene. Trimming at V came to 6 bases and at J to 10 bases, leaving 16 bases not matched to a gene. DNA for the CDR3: TGTGCCAGCAGTCTAAAGGGACAGGGCCATTTTAGCTCACCCCTCCACTTT. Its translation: CASSLKGQGHFSSPLHF.

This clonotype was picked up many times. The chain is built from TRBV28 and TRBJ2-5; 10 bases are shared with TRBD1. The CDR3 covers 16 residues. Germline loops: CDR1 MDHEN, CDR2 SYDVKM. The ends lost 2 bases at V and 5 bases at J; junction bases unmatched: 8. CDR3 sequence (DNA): TGTGCCAGCAGTTTACCAACCGGACAGGGGGAGGAGACCCAGTACTTC. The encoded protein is CASSLPTGQGEETQYF. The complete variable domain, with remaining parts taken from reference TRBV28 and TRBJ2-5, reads DVKVTQSSRYLVKRTGEKVFLECVQDMDHENMFWYRQDPGLGLRLIYFSYDVKMKEKGDIPEGYSVSREKKERFSLILESASTNQTSMYLCASSLPTGQGEETQYFGPGTRLLVL.

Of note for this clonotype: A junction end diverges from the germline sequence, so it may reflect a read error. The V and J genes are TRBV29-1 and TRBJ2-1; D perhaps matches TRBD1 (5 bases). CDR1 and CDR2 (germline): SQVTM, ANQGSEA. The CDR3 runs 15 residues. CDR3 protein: CSIEPQGVTYNEQFF. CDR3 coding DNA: TGCAGCATTGAACCTCAGGGTGTCACCTACAATGAGCAGTTCTTC.

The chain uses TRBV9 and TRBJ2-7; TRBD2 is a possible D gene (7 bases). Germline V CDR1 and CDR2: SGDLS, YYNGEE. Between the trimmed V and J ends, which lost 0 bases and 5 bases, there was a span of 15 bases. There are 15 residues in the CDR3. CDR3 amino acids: CASSVGGGPLDEQYF. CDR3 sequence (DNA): TGTGCCAGCAGCGTAGGGGGGGGCCCCCTAGACGAGCAGTACTTC. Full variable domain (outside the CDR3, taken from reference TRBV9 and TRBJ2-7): DSGVTQTPKHLITATGQRVTLRCSPRSGDLSVYWYQQSLDQGLQFLIQYYNGEERAKGNILERFSAQQFPDLHSELNLSSLELGDSALYFCASSVGGGPLDEQYFGPGTRLTVT.

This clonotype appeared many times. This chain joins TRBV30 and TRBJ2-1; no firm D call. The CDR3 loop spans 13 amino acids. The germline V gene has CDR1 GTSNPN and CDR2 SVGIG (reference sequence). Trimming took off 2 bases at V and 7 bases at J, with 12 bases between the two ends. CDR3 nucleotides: TGTGCCTGGAGTAGGGATCTCAGGAATGAGCAGTTCTTC. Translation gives CAWSRDLRNEQFF.

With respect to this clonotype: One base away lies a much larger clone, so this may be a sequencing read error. CDR3 DNA: TGTGCCAGCAGCACTGACAGCGTTGCTTTCTTT. Protein: CASSTDSVAFF. J is TRBJ1-1 and V is TRBV6-1, with D possibly being TRBD1 (5 bases). This CDR3 comprises 11 residues. The germline V gene encodes CDR1 MNHNS and CDR2 SASEGT. V was shortened by 6 bases and J by 11 bases, with 13 bases between the two germline ends.

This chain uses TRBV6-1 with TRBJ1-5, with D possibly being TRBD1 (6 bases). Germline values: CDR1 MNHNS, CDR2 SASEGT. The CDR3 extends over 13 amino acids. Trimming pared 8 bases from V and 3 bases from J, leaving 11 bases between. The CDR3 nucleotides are TGTGCCAGCGTAGGACAGTTCAATCAGCCCCAGCATTTT. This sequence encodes CASVGQFNQPQHF.

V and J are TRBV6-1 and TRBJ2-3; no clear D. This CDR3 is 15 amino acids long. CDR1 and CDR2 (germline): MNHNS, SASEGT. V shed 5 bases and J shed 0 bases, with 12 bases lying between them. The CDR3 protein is CASSYRSISTDTQYF. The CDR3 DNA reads TGTGCCAGCAGTTATAGGTCCATTAGCACAGATACGCAGTATTTT.

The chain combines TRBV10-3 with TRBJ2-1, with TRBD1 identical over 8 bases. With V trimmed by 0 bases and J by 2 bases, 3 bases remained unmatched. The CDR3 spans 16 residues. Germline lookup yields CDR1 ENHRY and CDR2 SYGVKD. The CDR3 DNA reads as TGTGCCATCAGTGAGTCGAGACAGGGGACCTACAATGAGCAGTTCTTC. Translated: CAISESRQGTYNEQFF.